Listed below are T cell receptor beta chains from one sample, sequenced in a study of technical replicates of blood from a handful of donors. Only in-frame clones appear in the TCRdb table, and some are missing; sequencing was by immunoSEQ multiplex PCR. Of around 63,000 clones listed, 85% to 95% were seen once; the top ten hold about 4.5%. The material sequenced was PBMCs. The receptors come from a human donor in good health. Some clones in this sample may be carry-over from other donors' samples. Both conserved end residues are part of each CDR3. A D gene is named only where the DNA matches it firmly. The size field is filled for only some rows; it gives once, few, many or a size class.

>NA|TRBV7-2|TRBJ1-2|TRBD1
CASKQGFYGYTF
TGTGCCAGCAAACAGGGGTTCTATGGCTACACCTTC
>NA|TRBV4-3|TRBJ2-1|TRBD2
CASSQDRTSLDEQFF
TGCGCCAGCAGCCAAGATAGGACTAGCCTCGATGAGCAGTTCTTC
>NA|TRBV13|TRBJ2-3|TRBD2
CASSFGTSGRDTQYF
TGTGCCAGCAGCTTCGGGACTAGCGGGAGGGATACGCAGTATTTT
>NA|TRBV9|TRBJ2-2|NA
CASSALNTGELFF
TGTGCCAGCAGCGCACTCAACACCGGGGAGCTGTTTTTT
>NA|TRBV7-2|TRBJ2-7|NA
CASSLPIQGSYEQYF
TGTGCCAGCAGCTTACCAATACAGGGCTCCTACGAGCAGTACTTC
>few|TRBV28|TRBJ1-1|NA
CASTIHGRAFF
TGTGCCAGCACCATACATGGCAGGGCTTTCTTT
>NA|TRBV5-1|TRBJ2-3|NA
CASSLLIAGQGDTQYF
TGCGCCAGCAGCTTGCTAATAGCGGGACAGGGAGATACGCAGTATTTT
>once|TRBV4-1|TRBJ1-1|NA
CASSQAFRDLTEAFF
TGCGCCAGCAGCCAAGCTTTCCGGGATTTGACTGAAGCTTTCTTT
>NA|TRBV15|TRBJ2-1|TRBD2
CATSRDSGGSYNEQFF
TGTGCCACCAGCAGAGATTCGGGAGGCTCTTACAATGAGCAGTTCTTC
>once|TRBV28|TRBJ2-4|NA
CASSSGQRAKNIQYF
TGTGCCAGCAGTAGTGGACAACGCGCCAAAAACATTCAGTACTTC
>NA|TRBV9|TRBJ1-5|TRBD1
CASSQDREGNQPQHF
TGTGCCAGCAGCCAGGACAGGGAAGGCAATCAGCCCCAGCATTTT
>NA|TRBV4-3|TRBJ2-7|TRBD2
CASSLGLAGGGEQYF
TGCGCCAGCAGCCTTGGACTAGCGGGAGGGGGGGAGCAGTACTTC
>NA|TRBV5-1|TRBJ2-2|TRBD2
CASSLRTSGESGLFF
TGCGCCAGCAGCTTGCGGACTAGCGGGGAATCAGGGCTGTTTTTT
>NA|TRBV7-9|TRBJ2-5|NA
CASSEGRWALYQETQYF
TGTGCCAGCAGCGAGGGCCGCTGGGCCTTGTACCAAGAGACCCAGTACTTC
>NA|TRBV14|TRBJ2-7|TRBD2
CASSLSGSKYEQYF
TGTGCCAGCAGCCTTAGCGGGAGTAAGTACGAGCAGTACTTC
>NA|TRBV7-2|TRBJ1-1|NA
CASSREGGGNTEAFF
TGTGCCAGCAGTCGAGAGGGCGGAGGGAACACTGAAGCTTTCTTT
>NA|TRBV5-4|TRBJ2-1|TRBD1
CASSRRGGGTYNEQFF
TGTGCCAGCAGCCGACGAGGGGGCGGCACCTACAATGAGCAGTTCTTC
>NA|TRBV25-1|TRBJ2-2|NA
CASSGHTGELFF
TGTGCCAGCAGTGGGCACACCGGGGAGCTGTTTTTT
>NA|TRBV15|TRBJ2-7|NA
CATSRDLLAYEQYF
TGTGCCACCAGCAGAGATTTACTAGCTTACGAGCAGTACTTC
>NA|TRBV15|TRBJ1-5|NA
CATSSVANQPQHF
TGTGCCACCAGCAGCGTCGCGAATCAGCCCCAGCATTTT
>NA|TRBV14|TRBJ1-1|NA
CASSHSSLTQAFF
TGTGCCAGCAGCCATTCGTCCCTAACCCAAGCTTTCTTT
>NA|TRBV2|TRBJ2-2|TRBD2
CASRAGGGGTGELFF
TGTGCCAGCAGAGCGGGGGGCGGTGGGACCGGGGAGCTGTTTTTT
>NA|TRBV10-3|TRBJ2-6|NA
CAISGGSSISGANVLTF
TGTGCCATCAGTGGGGGCAGTAGTATTTCTGGGGCCAACGTCCTGACTTTC
>NA|TRBV19|TRBJ2-5|TRBD1
CASSAQGAVETQYF
TGTGCCAGTAGTGCCCAGGGGGCCGTAGAGACCCAGTACTTC
>once|TRBV19|TRBJ1-2|TRBD1
CASSSPGQGASNYGYTF
TGTGCCAGTAGTTCCCCGGGACAGGGCGCCTCTAACTATGGCTACACCTTC
>NA|TRBV6-1|TRBJ2-7|TRBD1
CASSGSQGDYEQYF
TGTGCCAGCAGTGGAAGTCAGGGGGATTACGAGCAGTACTTC
>NA|TRBV5-1|TRBJ2-2|NA
CASSLGLGATGELFF
TGCGCCAGCAGCTTGGGGTTGGGGGCCACCGGGGAGCTGTTTTTT
>NA|TRBV7-9|TRBJ1-5|TRBD1
CASSLSRTGTDSNQPQHF
TGTGCCAGCAGCTTATCTCGGACCGGGACAGATAGCAATCAGCCCCAGCATTTT
>NA|TRBV10-3|TRBJ2-2|NA
CAIRRQFVDTGELFF
TGTGCCATCAGGAGACAATTCGTGGACACCGGGGAGCTGTTTTTT
>NA|TRBV7-9|TRBJ1-6|TRBD1
CASSLLQGVNSPLHF
TGTGCCAGCAGCCTATTACAGGGGGTTAATTCACCCCTCCACTTT
>NA|TRBV14|TRBJ1-3|NA
CASTGTPRNSGNTIYF
TGTGCCAGCACCGGGACACCTCGAAATAGTGGAAACACCATATATTTT
>NA|TRBV7-9|TRBJ1-2|TRBD1
CASSQRTGADQEGYTF
TGTGCCAGCAGCCAGCGGACAGGGGCGGATCAGGAGGGCTACACCTTC
>NA|TRBV4-1|TRBJ2-2|TRBD2
CASSQVGAGGLPGELFF
TGCGCCAGCAGCCAAGTTGGGGCGGGGGGGCTACCCGGGGAGCTGTTTTTT
>NA|TRBV2|TRBJ1-2|TRBD1
CASNYRGGTISYTF
TGTGCCAGCAACTACAGGGGCGGTACCATTAGCTACACCTTC
>NA|TRBV20-1|TRBJ2-5|NA
CSVLRGETQYF
TGCAGTGTTCTTCGGGGGGAGACCCAGTACTTC
>NA|TRBV6-1|TRBJ2-1|TRBD2
CASREAGSSYNEQFF
TGTGCCAGCAGAGAAGCGGGGAGCTCCTACAATGAGCAGTTCTTC
>NA|TRBV10-3|TRBJ1-3|TRBD1
CAINRQGPGNTIYF
TGTGCCATCAACCGACAGGGACCTGGAAACACCATATATTTT
>NA|TRBV5-4|TRBJ2-2|TRBD2
CASSFSGGAIGELFF
TGTGCCAGCAGTTTTAGCGGGGGGGCGATCGGGGAGCTGTTTTTT
>NA|TRBV10-3|TRBJ2-3|TRBD2
CAISEGGSRDTQYF
TGTGCCATCAGTGAGGGCGGGAGTCGGGATACGCAGTATTTT
>NA|TRBV5-1|TRBJ1-2|TRBD1
CASSFGQGGGYTF
TGCGCCAGCAGCTTTGGACAGGGGGGAGGCTACACCTTC
>NA|TRBV5-1|TRBJ2-2|TRBD1
CASSLGGPGTGGASTGELFF
TGCGCCAGCAGCTTGGGGGGACCCGGGACAGGGGGCGCGAGCACCGGGGAGCTGTTTTTT
>NA|TRBV7-9|TRBJ2-2|TRBD1
CASSPGTGVRTGELFF
TGTGCCAGCAGCCCGGGGACAGGGGTTCGGACCGGGGAGCTGTTTTTT
>NA|TRBV5-1|TRBJ2-2|TRBD2
CASSPGLASRELFF
TGCGCCAGCAGCCCGGGACTAGCTTCCCGGGAGCTGTTTTTT
>NA|TRBV4-1|TRBJ1-1|NA
CASSQGWTGQLVAFF
TGCGCCAGCAGCCAAGGGTGGACCGGACAGTTAGTAGCTTTCTTT
>NA|TRBV29-1|TRBJ2-3|NA
CSVSTGDTQYF
TGCAGCGTTTCTACAGGGGATACGCAGTATTTT
>NA|TRBV5-1|TRBJ2-3|TRBD2
CASSLSAGVDTQYF
TGCGCCAGCAGCTTGTCTGCGGGAGTGGATACGCAGTATTTT
>NA|TRBV30|TRBJ1-1|NA
CAWRETARRMVAFF
TGTGCCTGGAGGGAGACAGCCCGTCGTATGGTAGCTTTCTTT
>once|TRBV27|TRBJ2-2|TRBD2
CASSSGLAGDTGELFF
TGTGCCAGCAGTTCCGGACTAGCGGGAGACACCGGGGAGCTGTTTTTT
>once|TRBV15|TRBJ2-5|TRBD1
CATSPRDRGRETQYF
TGTGCCACCAGTCCGCGGGACAGGGGGCGTGAGACCCAGTACTTC
>NA|TRBV4-3|TRBJ2-7|TRBD2
CASSQDYLTSGSPRIYEQYF
TGCGCCAGCAGCCAAGATTATTTGACTAGCGGGAGCCCGCGCATTTACGAGCAGTACTTC
>NA|TRBV20-1|TRBJ2-5|NA
CSADREETQYF
TGCAGTGCGGACAGAGAAGAGACCCAGTACTTC
>NA|TRBV5-1|TRBJ1-2|NA
CASSLIIGGYGYTF
TGCGCCAGCAGCTTGATTATCGGGGGCTATGGCTACACCTTC
>NA|TRBV19|TRBJ1-1|TRBD1
CATTGGNRNTEAFF
TGTGCCACCACAGGGGGCAATCGGAACACTGAAGCTTTCTTT
>NA|TRBV4-3|TRBJ2-7|NA
CASSQELAGTLRQYF
TGCGCCAGCAGCCAAGAGCTGGCGGGGACTTTAAGGCAGTACTTC
>NA|TRBV10-2|TRBJ2-7|TRBD1
CASSEWGQGGRPSSYEQYF
TGCGCCAGCAGTGAGTGGGGACAGGGTGGCCGTCCGAGCTCCTACGAGCAGTACTTC
>NA|TRBV6-6|TRBJ1-3|NA
CASSGQISGNTIYF
TGTGCCAGCAGTGGACAGATCTCTGGAAACACCATATATTTT
>NA|TRBV6-5|TRBJ1-1|NA
CASSLGRTYMNTEAFF
TGTGCCAGCAGTTTGGGCCGGACTTACATGAACACTGAAGCTTTCTTT